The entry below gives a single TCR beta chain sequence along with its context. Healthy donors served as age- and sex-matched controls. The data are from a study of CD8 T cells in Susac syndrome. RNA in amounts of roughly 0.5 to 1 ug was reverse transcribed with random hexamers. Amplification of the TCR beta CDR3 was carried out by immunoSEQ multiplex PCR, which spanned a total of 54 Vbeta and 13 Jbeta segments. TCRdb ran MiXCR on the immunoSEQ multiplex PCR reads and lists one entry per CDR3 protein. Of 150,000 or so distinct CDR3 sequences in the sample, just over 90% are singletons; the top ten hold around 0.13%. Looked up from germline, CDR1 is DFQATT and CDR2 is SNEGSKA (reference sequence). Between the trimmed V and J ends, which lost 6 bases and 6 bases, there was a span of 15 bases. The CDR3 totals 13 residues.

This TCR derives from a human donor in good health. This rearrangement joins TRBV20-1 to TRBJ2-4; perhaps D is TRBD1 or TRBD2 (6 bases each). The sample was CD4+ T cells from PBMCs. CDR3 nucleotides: TGCAGTGCGAGGGGGGAAGGGGTAAACATTCAGTACTTC. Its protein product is CSARGEGVNIQYF.